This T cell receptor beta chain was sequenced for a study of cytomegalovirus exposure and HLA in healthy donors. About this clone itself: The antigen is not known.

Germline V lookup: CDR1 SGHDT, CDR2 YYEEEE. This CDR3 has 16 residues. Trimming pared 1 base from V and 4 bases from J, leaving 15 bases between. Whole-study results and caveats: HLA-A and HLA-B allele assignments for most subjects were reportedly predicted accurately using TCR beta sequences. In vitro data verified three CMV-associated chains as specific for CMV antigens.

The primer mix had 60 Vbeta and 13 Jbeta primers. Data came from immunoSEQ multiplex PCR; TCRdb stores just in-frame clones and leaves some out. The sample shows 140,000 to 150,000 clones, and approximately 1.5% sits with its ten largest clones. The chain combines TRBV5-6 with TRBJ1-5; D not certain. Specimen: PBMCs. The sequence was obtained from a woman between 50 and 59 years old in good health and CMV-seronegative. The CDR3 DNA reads TGTGCCAGCAGCTTGTGGTCGACTTCGGGGAATCAGCCCCAGCATTTT. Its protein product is CASSLWSTSGNQPQHF.